One sample yielded the 15 T cell receptor beta chains listed below, sequenced in a study of post-analysis software for immune sequencing data (dated by TCRdb to the mid-2010s). Library generation was performed with PCR. Sequencing was carried out with an Illumina HiSeq 2500. To reduce PCR and sequencing biases, unique molecular identifiers were incorporated into the TCR beta cDNA libraries. The raw public data were reprocessed by TCRdb itself: fastp quality trimming at Q25, MiXCR clonotype calling, in-frame beta chains only. Each entry merges the rows of one CDR3 protein and shows their most common DNA and genes. The sample has hundreds of thousands of distinct CDR3 sequences on record, approximately 57% of them singletons. The ten largest make up approximately 4.4% of the sample. The antigens for these receptors are not known. Beyond this particular receptor, the publication reports: A handful of TRBV segments, including TRBV5-6, TRBV5-1 and TRBV20-1, were significantly more frequent in patients than controls.

The sequencing sample was made of blood. The receptors stem from a girl aged 5 to 17 with multiple sclerosis.

This clonotype has only a few counts. The chain is built from TRBV20-1 and TRBJ2-3, with D uncertain. CDR3 length: 14 residues. Trimming shortened V by 2 bases and J by 0 bases, and 9 bases separated the two germline ends. CDR1 and CDR2 (germline): DFQATT, SNEGSKA (reference sequence). The CDR3 nucleotides are TGCAGTGCTAGAACCGTCCTGAGCACAGATACGCAGTATTTT. Its protein is CSARTVLSTDTQYF.

The chain joins TRBV9 to TRBJ1-2; no clear D. The CDR3 has 13 amino acids. With 4 bases removed from V and 7 bases from J, the gap between germline ends came to 14 bases. From germline, CDR1 is SGDLS and CDR2 YYNGEE. Here the CDR3 reads CASSTSQVSGYTF. The CDR3 DNA reads as TGTGCCAGCAGCACGTCCCAGGTCTCTGGCTACACCTTC.

J is TRBJ2-5 and V is TRBV7-3, with D hard to call. Germline values: CDR1 SGHTA, CDR2 FQGTGA. Trimming took 5 bases from V and 11 from J, leaving 18 bases between them. CDR3 length equals 13 residues. In nucleotides, the CDR3 is TGTGCCAGCAGCCTTCTACCCAAAGAGCAGCAGTACTTC. It encodes CASSLLPKEQQYF.

V usage is TRBV6-5 and J usage is TRBJ2-7; 10 bases line up with TRBD1. V was clipped by 2 bases and J by 1 base; unmatched bases: 2. In germline, CDR1 is MNHEY, CDR2 SVGAGI. This CDR3 is 15 amino acids long. CDR3 bases: TGTGCCAGCAGTTACGGACAGGGGGTATCCTACGAGCAGTACTTC. Translating gives CASSYGQGVSYEQYF.

The chain is built from TRBV6-2 or TRBV6-3 and TRBJ2-1; 8 bases line up with TRBD2. This CDR3 comprises 14 residues. Trimming at V came to 4 bases and at J to 5 bases, leaving 4 bases not matched to a gene. Germline CDR1 reads MNHEY; CDR2 reads SVGEGT. The CDR3 nucleotides are TGTGCCAGCAGTTTTCGGGGGGGTCACAATGAGCAGTTCTTC. Its translation is CASSFRGGHNEQFF.

This clonotype has only a few counts. This chain links TRBV12-3 or TRBV12-4 with TRBJ1-5, with unresolved D. The CDR3 consists of 13 residues. Trimming left V 6 bases short and J 0 bases short, with 6 bases between. The CDR3 DNA sequence: TGTGCCAGCAGCGGCCTTAGCAATCAGCCCCAGCATTTT. Its protein product is CASSGLSNQPQHF.

The rearrangement links TRBV6-6 to TRBJ1-2, with TRBD1 matching over 9 bases. From germline, CDR1 is MNHNY and CDR2 SVGAGI (reference sequence). V gave up 5 bases and J gave up 9 bases; unmatched junction bases: 10. This CDR3 has 14 residues. CDR3 nucleotide sequence: TGTGCCAGCAGTCTTTCCGGGACAGGGACTCGCTACACCTTC. Protein: CASSLSGTGTRYTF.

The table lists this clonotype with a few counts. This sequence joins TRBV29-1 and TRBJ2-7; 9 bases are shared with TRBD2. The CDR3 runs to 13 residues. J was trimmed by 9 bases and V by 6 bases; bases with no gene match: 12. Germline CDR1 reads SQVTM; CDR2 reads ANQGSEA. The CDR3 DNA reads as TGCAGCGTACTAGCGGGTCGCACCCACGCGCAGTACTTC. This codes for CSVLAGRTHAQYF.

The chain couples TRBV5-1 to TRBJ1-1; D is unresolved. CDR3 length equals 17 residues. Trimming removed 0 bases at V and 0 bases at J, with 15 bases between. Per germline, CDR1 SGHRS and CDR2 YFSETQ. DNA for the CDR3: TGCGCCAGCAGCTTGGAGCCCAACAGTTACATGAACACTGAAGCTTTCTTT. This sequence encodes CASSLEPNSYMNTEAFF.

As for this clonotype: The junction differs from germline at one of its ends, possibly a read error. The chain recombines TRBV29-1 with TRBJ2-3; 7 positions match TRBD2. CDR3 size: 14 residues. Germline-derived CDR1 and CDR2 are SQVTM and ANQGSEA. The CDR3 coding sequence is TGCGGCGTTGCGGGAGTTATCAAGGCAGATACGCAGTATTTT. This encodes CGVAGVIKADTQYF.

This clonotype was observed a handful of times. The chain uses TRBV14 and TRBJ2-1; D is possibly TRBD1 or TRBD2 (6 bases each). V was shortened by 1 base and J by 0 bases, with 13 bases between the two germline ends. CDR3 size: 17 residues. From germline, CDR1 is SGHDN and CDR2 FVKESK. The CDR3 region is CASSQGRRGSSYNEQFF. The CDR3 region has the DNA TGTGCCAGCAGCCAAGGACGGAGGGGGAGCTCCTACAATGAGCAGTTCTTC.

This clonotype was seen a few times. The rearrangement uses TRBV29-1 and TRBJ2-2; a weak D match, TRBD1 (5 bases). Deletions cut 7 bases from V and 7 bases from J, with 19 bases between. This CDR3 spans 14 amino acids. Per the germline V gene, CDR1 is SQVTM and CDR2 is ANQGSEA. CDR3 sequence (DNA): TGCAGCGCTGGGGCTCTAGGGCAAGGCGGGGAGCTGTTTTTT. Amino acid sequence: CSAGALGQGGELFF.

This clonotype was picked up a small number of times. The chain is built from TRBV29-1 and TRBJ2-5; 8 bases fit TRBD2. TRBJ2-7 matches the DNA end more closely, so the J call is doubtful. The CDR3 is made up of 13 amino acids. Germline CDR1 is SQVTM and CDR2 is ANQGSEA. Here the CDR3 reads CSFRTSLNYEQYF. The DNA of the CDR3 is TGCAGCTTTCGGACTAGCCTAAACTACGAGCAGTACTTC.

As for this clonotype: Germline is not matched at one junction end, which may reflect a read error. The CDR3 loop reads CASSLETSGEQFF. The DNA of the CDR3 is TGTGCTAGCAGCTTAGAGACTAGCGGTGAGCAGTTCTTC. The J gene is TRBJ2-1, the V gene TRBV7-7, with 9 bases aligning to TRBD2. The CDR3 contains 13 residues. Germline values: CDR1 SSHAT, CDR2 FNYEAQ (reference sequence).

This clonotype was seen once. The rearrangement uses TRBV29-1 and TRBJ1-4; D remains ambiguous. Germline loops: CDR1 SQVTM, CDR2 ANQGSEA. There are 12 residues in the CDR3. The V end lost 2 bases, the J end lost 7 bases, and 8 bases lay between the germline ends. The CDR3 bases are TGCAGCGTTGAAACCGACGGTGAAAAACTGTTTTTT. This codes for CSVETDGEKLFF.